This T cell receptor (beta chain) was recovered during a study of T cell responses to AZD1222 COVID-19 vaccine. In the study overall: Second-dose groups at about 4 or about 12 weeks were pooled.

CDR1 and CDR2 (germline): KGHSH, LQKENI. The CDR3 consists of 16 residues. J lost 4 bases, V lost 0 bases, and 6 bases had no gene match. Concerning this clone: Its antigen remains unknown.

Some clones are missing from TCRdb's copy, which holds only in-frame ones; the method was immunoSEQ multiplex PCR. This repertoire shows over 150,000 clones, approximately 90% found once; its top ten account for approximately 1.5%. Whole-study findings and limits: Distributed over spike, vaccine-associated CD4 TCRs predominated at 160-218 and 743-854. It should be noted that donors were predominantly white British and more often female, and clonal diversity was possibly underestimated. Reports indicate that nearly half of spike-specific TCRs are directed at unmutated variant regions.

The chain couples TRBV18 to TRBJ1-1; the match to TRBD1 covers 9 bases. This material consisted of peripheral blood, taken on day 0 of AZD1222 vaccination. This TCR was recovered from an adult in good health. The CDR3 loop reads CASSPPRQGVSTEAFF. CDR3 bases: TGTGCCAGCTCACCACCCCGACAGGGGGTATCCACTGAAGCTTTCTTT.